One sample yielded the 21 T cell receptor beta chains listed below, sequenced in a study of shared clonotypes between healthy human individuals (dated by TCRdb to 2018 to 2021). CD8 naive samples consisted of CD45RO-negative cells that were positively selected for CCR7, yielding a CD45RA+CCR7+ population without TemRA cells. Libraries were built with the immunoSEQ multiplex PCR assay. TCRdb holds this immuneACCESS table with in-frame rearrangements only. Some clones are missing; in checked studies, unresolved V genes explain under half, and the rest has no known cause. A total of roughly 2,000,000 clones appear in this sample, roughly 94% of them only once. The ten largest clones capture roughly 1% of the sample. The sample consisted of naive CD8+ T cells sorted from blood. In light of the paper, this sample's cell subset or site label describes: CD45RA+CCR7+. The receptors stem from a young man in good health.

The rearrangement links TRBV7-2 to TRBJ2-3; tentative D call: TRBD2 (5 bases). Per germline, CDR1 SGHTA and CDR2 FQGNSA. The V gene lost 5 bases and the J gene lost 4 bases, with 13 bases spanning the gap. The CDR3 is 14 amino acids. Here the CDR3 DNA reads TGTGCCAGCAGCGTGGACTCCTCGCCAGATACGCAGTATTTT. Translation gives CASSVDSSPDTQYF. Full variable domain (missing parts from reference TRBV7-2 and TRBJ2-3): GAGVSQSPSNKVTEKGKDVELRCDPISGHTALYWYRQSLGQGLEFLIYFQGNSAPDKSGLPSDRFSAERTGGSVSTLTIQRTQQEDSAVYLCASSVDSSPDTQYFGPGTRLTVL.

The V and J genes are TRBV5-5 and TRBJ2-7, with D perhaps matching TRBD1 (6 bases). Germline CDR1 and CDR2: SGHKS and YYEKEE (reference sequence). This CDR3 is 20 amino acids long. V lost 3 bases and J 0 bases, leaving 28 bases between the germline ends. The CDR3 region is CASSSFPLGAEGGSSYEQYF. As DNA, the CDR3 is TGTGCCAGCAGCTCATTTCCCCTCGGGGCAGAAGGGGGAAGCTCCTACGAGCAGTACTTC.

This chain links TRBV7-8 with TRBJ2-7, with D tentatively TRBD2 (5 bases). The CDR3 runs to 15 residues. Per germline, CDR1 SGHVS and CDR2 FQNEAQ. V lost 1 base and J lost 2, with 12 bases in between. The CDR3 is CASSLDRTEAYEQYF. In DNA, the CDR3 is TGTGCCAGCAGCTTAGACCGGACGGAGGCCTACGAGCAGTACTTC.

A remark on this clone: In the same sample, other DNA sequences code for this CDR3. The chain carries TRBV6-1 and TRBJ2-7; 9 nucleotides match TRBD1. With 6 bases clipped from V and 3 bases from J, the junction kept 6 bases outside the gene matches. There are 14 residues in the CDR3. CDR1 and CDR2 (germline): MNHNS, SASEGT. In DNA, the CDR3 is TGTGCCAGCAGCGAGGGACAGGGTGACTACGAGCAGTACTTC. Translated, it gives CASSEGQGDYEQYF.

CDR3 sequence: CASSFKGGGDTEAFF. In DNA form, the CDR3 reads TGTGCCAGCAGCTTCAAGGGCGGGGGGGACACTGAAGCTTTCTTT. V and J are TRBV5-4 and TRBJ1-1, with D possibly being TRBD1 (5 bases). Germline V CDR1 and CDR2: SGHNT, YYREEE (reference sequence). The CDR3 runs 15 residues. V was cut by 2 bases and J by 3 bases, with 14 bases left in between.

V usage is TRBV7-9 and J usage is TRBJ1-1; D is perhaps TRBD1 (6 bases). The length of the CDR3 is 14 residues. Germline CDR1 is SEHNR and CDR2 is FQNEAQ (reference sequence). V lost 5 bases and J lost 1, with 11 bases in between. In DNA form, the CDR3 reads TGTGCCAGCAGCATTTTGACAGGGAACACTGAAGCTTTCTTT. As protein: CASSILTGNTEAFF.

This rearrangement joins TRBV4-1 to TRBJ1-1, with D perhaps matching TRBD1 (6 bases). This CDR3 region has 15 residues. Germline loops: CDR1 MGHRA, CDR2 YSYEKL. Between the trimmed V and J ends, which lost 1 base and 3 bases, there was a span of 12 bases. This CDR3 is CASSQGRGGYTEAFF. In DNA, the CDR3 is TGCGCCAGCAGCCAAGGCCGAGGGGGGTACACTGAAGCTTTCTTT.

The rearrangement links TRBV27 to TRBJ2-1; D ambiguous. The CDR3 contains 15 residues. From germline, CDR1 is MNHEY and CDR2 SMNVEV (reference sequence). V lost 5 bases to trimming and J lost 8 bases, with 19 bases between them. CDR3 sequence reads: CASSPPTGLRDEQFF. CDR3 in DNA: TGTGCCAGCAGTCCTCCGACTGGGCTACGGGATGAGCAGTTCTTC.

This clone appeared a single time. DNA for the CDR3: TGTGCCAGCATAGACAGTCAGGCTTATGGCTACACCTTC. Residues: CASIDSQAYGYTF. The chain links TRBV5-6 to TRBJ1-2, with D perhaps TRBD1 (5 bases). V lost 6 bases and J lost 5, with 14 bases in between. Germline V gives CDR1 SGHDT, CDR2 YYEEEE. CDR3 length: 13 residues.

The rearrangement uses TRBV11-2 and TRBJ2-7; TRBD2 agrees at 7 bases. With 4 bases clipped from V and 0 bases from J, the junction kept 9 bases outside the gene matches. Germline assignment: CDR1 SGHAT and CDR2 FQNNGV. This CDR3 is built from 16 residues. The CDR3 loop reads CASSSNSGWSSYEQYF. The CDR3 DNA follows: TGTGCCAGCAGCTCCAATAGCGGGTGGAGCTCCTACGAGCAGTACTTC. Full variable domain (rest looked up from reference TRBV11-2 and TRBJ2-7): EAGVAQSPRYKIIEKRQSVAFWCNPISGHATLYWYQQILGQGPKLLIQFQNNGVVDDSQLPKDRFSAERLKGVDSTLKIQPAKLEDSAVYLCASSSNSGWSSYEQYFGPGTRLTVT.

The V call is TRBV5-1, the J call TRBJ1-6; D is ambiguous. Trimming took off 2 bases at V and 8 bases at J, with 17 bases between the two ends. Germline loops: CDR1 SGHRS, CDR2 YFSETQ. This CDR3 is built from 16 residues. The CDR3 DNA reads as TGCGCCAGCAGCTTTAACGGGATCTTACGAGATTCACCCCTCCACTTT. Its protein is CASSFNGILRDSPLHF. The variable domain in full, completed from reference TRBV5-1 and TRBJ1-6, reads KAGVTQTPRYLIKTRGQQVTLSCSPISGHRSVSWYQQTPGQGLQFLFEYFSETQRNKGNFPGRFSGRQFSNSRSEMNVSTLELGDSALYLCASSFNGILRDSPLHFGNGTRLTVT.

The chain joins TRBV27 to TRBJ1-1; tentatively, D is TRBD1 (5 bases). The CDR3 runs 14 residues. Germline V gene data show CDR1 as MNHEY and CDR2 as SMNVEV (reference sequence). V lost 5 bases, J lost 1 base, and 11 bases lay in between. The CDR3 here is CASSPLDRNTEAFF. The CDR3 bases are TGTGCCAGCAGTCCTCTCGACAGGAACACTGAAGCTTTCTTT.

The chain has TRBV28 and TRBJ2-1, with TRBD2 identical over 9 bases. Germline V lookup: CDR1 MDHEN, CDR2 SYDVKM. The CDR3 runs 17 residues. V shed 6 bases and J 6 bases; nucleotides not matched to a gene: 15. The CDR3 DNA is TGTGCCAGCAGCCTTCCGGCGGGGGGGGCCCTGACCAATGAGCAGTTCTTC. This gives the protein CASSLPAGGALTNEQFF.

This chain uses TRBV4-1 with TRBJ2-7; D gene ambiguous. The germline CDR1 and CDR2 sequences are MGHRA and YSYEKL. Trimming left V 5 bases short and J 2 bases short, with 10 bases between. This CDR3 contains 13 residues. The CDR3 coding sequence is TGCGCCAGCAGCTTTGACTTAGCCTACGAGCAGTACTTC. It is translated as CASSFDLAYEQYF.

The CDR3 loop is CASGGDYPGEGGYTF. The CDR3 nucleotides read TGTGCCAGCGGGGGGGACTATCCCGGGGAGGGTGGCTACACCTTC. The chain joins TRBV6-1 to TRBJ1-2, with D possibly matching TRBD1 (5 bases). From germline, CDR1 is MNHNS and CDR2 SASEGT. This CDR3 has 15 amino acids. The germline V and J ends were trimmed by 8 bases and 7 bases, with 23 bases remaining between them.

This clone was detected only a few times. J is TRBJ1-5 and V is TRBV19; D is uncertain. V dropped 3 bases and J dropped 5 bases, with 5 bases sitting between them. The germline gives CDR1 LNHDA, CDR2 SQIVND (reference sequence). This CDR3 spans 12 amino acids. In DNA form, the CDR3 reads TGTGCCAGTAGTATGACCCATCAGCCCCAGCATTTT. It is translated as CASSMTHQPQHF.

Points on this clone: Other DNA sequences of this sample code for an identical CDR3. This rearrangement joins TRBV5-1 to TRBJ1-1; unclear D gene. Trimming stripped 0 bases from V and 1 base from J, with 7 bases between. Germline CDR1 SGHRS, CDR2 YFSETQ. This CDR3 spans 14 amino acids. The CDR3: CASSLEAGNTEAFF. For the CDR3, the DNA is TGCGCCAGCAGCTTGGAGGCCGGGAACACTGAAGCTTTCTTT.

This clone was picked up one time. V usage is TRBV9 and J usage is TRBJ2-3; TRBD2 might be the D (7 bases). The CDR3 spans 13 residues. Deletions cut 3 bases from V and 5 bases from J, with 10 bases between. Germline CDR1 reads SGDLS; CDR2 reads YYNGEE. The CDR3 region is CASSEGGRDTQYF. As DNA, the CDR3 is TGTGCCAGCAGCGAGGGGGGGAGAGATACGCAGTATTTT.

The chain uses TRBV7-9 and TRBJ1-5; 7 bases line up with TRBD1. The CDR3 has 17 residues. V trimming: 1 base; J trimming: 6 bases; junction bases outside the gene matches: 12. Germline CDR1 and CDR2: SEHNR and FQNEAQ (reference sequence). The CDR3 reads CASSLDWGQGGSQPQHF. In DNA form, the CDR3 reads TGTGCCAGCAGCTTAGATTGGGGGCAGGGGGGAAGTCAGCCCCAGCATTTT.

Concerning this clone: Distinct nucleotide sequences in the sample also encode this CDR3. The CDR3 spells CASSRGGTGELFF. The DNA for the CDR3 is TGTGCCAGCAGCCGAGGGGGAACCGGGGAGCTGTTTTTT. The chain couples TRBV7-9 to TRBJ2-2; D is perhaps TRBD1 (6 bases). This CDR3 has 13 amino acids. V dropped 5 bases and J dropped 5 bases, with 9 bases sitting between them. Germline V gene data show CDR1 as SEHNR and CDR2 as FQNEAQ (reference sequence).

The V and J genes are TRBV27 and TRBJ2-1, with TRBD1 as a possible D gene (6 bases). Germline V gives CDR1 MNHEY, CDR2 SMNVEV (reference sequence). V was pared by 5 bases and J by 1 base, with 12 bases between. The CDR3 runs to 15 residues. The CDR3 loop reads CASSLDRRSYNEQFF. As DNA, the CDR3 is TGTGCCAGCAGTCTAGACAGGAGGTCCTACAATGAGCAGTTCTTC.